This T cell receptor beta chain originates from a study of cytomegalovirus exposure and HLA in healthy donors. Study in general: Approximately 81% of 398 genotyped donors fell in the Caucasian-associated ancestry cluster.

J was trimmed by 4 bases and V by 0 bases; bases with no gene match: 3. The V gene's germline CDR1 is MGHRA and CDR2 YSYEKL. The CDR3 totals 16 residues. The study sampled nominally healthy donors, though unrecorded immune exposures were likely. The PCR employed 60 Vbeta primers together with 13 Jbeta primers. Sequenced by immunoSEQ multiplex PCR; TCRdb stores in-frame clones only, minus some. The sample shows about 120,000 clones, around 10% of them seen only once. This clone appeared a few times. The sequencing input was PBMCs. This sequence originates from a man aged 25-45 years in good health and CMV-seronegative. The chain combines TRBV4-1 with TRBJ2-1, with 10 nucleotides matching TRBD2. CDR3 residues: CASSQDQAGGYNEQFF. DNA for the CDR3: TGCGCCAGCAGCCAAGATCAAGCGGGAGGGTACAATGAGCAGTTCTTC.